The T cell receptor beta chain under discussion was sequenced for a study of blood T cell repertoires in COVID-19. Across the study: T cells, B-cell-depleted T cells, or PBMCs supplied cDNA or gDNA.

Recovery meant two consecutive negative NP/OP PCR tests, professional clearance, or resolved symptoms. In the source study's methods: Cell counts per sample came from amplifying reference gene primers. Generated by immunoSEQ multiplex PCR, the TCRdb table keeps only in-frame clones and is missing some. V and J calls and clone size are copied from that table; D and trimming were computed from the DNA. The repertoire has roughly 160,000 clones, about 80% of them found once; the top ten carry approximately 12%. Sample: PBMCs or T cells enriched from blood (not recorded which). This TCR derives from a man in his fifties or sixties who had recovered from COVID-19.

This CDR3 is CASSPALAGVTSTDTQYF. The DNA of the CDR3 is TGTGCCAGCTCACCGGCCCTAGCGGGGGTTACTAGCACAGATACGCAGTATTTT. This sequence joins TRBV18 and TRBJ2-3; 10 bases line up with TRBD2. Trimming removed 3 bases from V and 0 bases from J; junction bases left unmatched: 9. This CDR3 contains 18 residues. From germline, CDR1 is KGHSH and CDR2 LQKENI.